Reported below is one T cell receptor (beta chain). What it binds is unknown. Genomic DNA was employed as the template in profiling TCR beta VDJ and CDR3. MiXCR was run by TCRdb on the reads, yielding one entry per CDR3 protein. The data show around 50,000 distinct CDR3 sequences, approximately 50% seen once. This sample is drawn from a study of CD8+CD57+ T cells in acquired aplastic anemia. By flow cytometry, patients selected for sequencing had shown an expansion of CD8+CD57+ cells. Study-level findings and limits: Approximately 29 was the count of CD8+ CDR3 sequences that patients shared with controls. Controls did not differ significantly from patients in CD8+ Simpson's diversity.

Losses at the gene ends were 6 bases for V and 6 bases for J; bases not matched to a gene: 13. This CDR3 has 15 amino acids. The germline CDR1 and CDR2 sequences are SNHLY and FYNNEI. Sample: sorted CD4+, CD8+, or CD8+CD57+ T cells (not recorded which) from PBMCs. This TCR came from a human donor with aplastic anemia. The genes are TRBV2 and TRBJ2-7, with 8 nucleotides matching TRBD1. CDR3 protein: CASSLARTGSREQYF. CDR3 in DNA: TGTGCCAGCAGCTTGGCCCGGACAGGGTCCCGCGAGCAGTACTTC.